This record looks at one T cell receptor (beta chain) sequence and its context. The data originate from a study of control samples from healthy donors and cancer patients. This CDR3 has 14 amino acids. Germline V lookup: CDR1 LGHDT, CDR2 YNNKEL (reference sequence). V gave up 5 bases and J gave up 6 bases, with 16 bases separating them. The data were produced by immunoSEQ multiplex PCR, yet TCRdb's version contains in-frame clones alone and is incomplete. The table shows roughly 160,000 clones, with around 94% occurring only once. The rearrangement links TRBV3-1 (or the pseudogene TRBV3-2) to TRBJ1-1, with D perhaps TRBD1 (5 bases). This TCR was sampled from a man aged 55-75 years with colorectal cancer. The sequencing input was PBMCs. The CDR3 here is CASSSSTGTAEAFF. The CDR3 bases are TGTGCCAGCAGCTCTTCGACCGGGACTGCTGAAGCTTTCTTT.